Each of the 4 T cell receptor beta chains below was sequenced from the same sample in a study of T-cell memory formation after mild COVID-19. In TCRdb, the 5' RACE reads were re-called with MiXCR into one record per CDR3 protein. In the table there are about 560,000 distinct CDR3 sequences, roughly 17% of which are singletons. Source material: PBMCs or a T cell subset sorted from them (not recorded which). The receptors originated from an adult woman who had mild COVID-19 (a few samples of this study predate the infection). Cell type and time point are not known.

A few counts support this clonotype. The rearrangement uses TRBV12-3 or TRBV12-4 and TRBJ2-7; 8 bases match TRBD1. V was pared by 5 bases and J by 4 bases, with 4 bases of the junction left unmatched. CDR3 length equals 13 residues. The CDR3 spells CASSNRDRYEQYF. The DNA of the CDR3 is TGTGCCAGCAGTAACAGGGACAGGTACGAGCAGTACTTC.

This sequence joins TRBV27 and TRBJ2-1; 8 bases fit TRBD2. Germline values: CDR1 MNHEY, CDR2 SMNVEV (reference sequence). The CDR3 has 15 residues. V lost 5 bases to trimming and J lost 2 bases; unmatched junction nucleotides: 5. CDR3 protein: CASSSGGRTYNEQFF. The CDR3 nucleotides are TGTGCCAGCAGTAGCGGGGGAAGGACCTACAATGAGCAGTTCTTC.

The genes are TRBV11-3 and TRBJ2-1, with 10 bases that match TRBD2. The CDR3 runs 16 residues. The J segment lost 2 bases and the V segment lost 5 bases, leaving 6 bases of the junction unmatched. CDR1 SGHNT and CDR2 YENEEA come from the germline V gene. CDR3 DNA sequence: TGTGCCAGCAGCACTAGCGGGAAGGTGGCCTACAATGAGCAGTTCTTC. Encoded protein: CASSTSGKVAYNEQFF.

The genes are TRBV6-1 and TRBJ2-2, with a possible D match to TRBD1 (5 bases). Germline V gives CDR1 MNHNS, CDR2 SASEGT. The CDR3 sequence is 15 residues long. Trimming cost V 11 bases and J 1 base, with 17 bases left between them. DNA of the CDR3: TGTGCCCTCGACGCACAGGCTGGGAACACCGGGGAGCTGTTTTTT. Protein product: CALDAQAGNTGELFF.